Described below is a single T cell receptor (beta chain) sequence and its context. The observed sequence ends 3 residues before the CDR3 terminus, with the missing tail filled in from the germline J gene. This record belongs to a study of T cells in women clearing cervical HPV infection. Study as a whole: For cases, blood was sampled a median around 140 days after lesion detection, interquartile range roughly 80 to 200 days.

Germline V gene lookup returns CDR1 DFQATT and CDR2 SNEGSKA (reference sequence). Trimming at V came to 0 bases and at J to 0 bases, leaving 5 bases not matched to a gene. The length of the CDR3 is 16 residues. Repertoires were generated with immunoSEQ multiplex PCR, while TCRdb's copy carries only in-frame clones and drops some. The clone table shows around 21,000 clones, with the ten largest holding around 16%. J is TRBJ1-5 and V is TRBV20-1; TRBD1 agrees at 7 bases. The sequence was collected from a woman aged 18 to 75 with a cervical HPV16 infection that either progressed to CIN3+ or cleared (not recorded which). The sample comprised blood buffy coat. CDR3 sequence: CSARELGTDSNQPQHF. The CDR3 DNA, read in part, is TGCAGTGCTAGAGAATTAGGGACAGATAGCAATCAGCCC.